The rows below give T cell receptor beta chains drawn from one sample of a study of blood T cell repertoires in COVID-19. TCRdb keeps only in-frame clones here, not all; method: immunoSEQ multiplex PCR. This table holds some 240,000 clones, 89% found once. Sequences were obtained from peripheral blood. The receptors originated from a man in his fifties or sixties who had recovered from COVID-19. CDR3s leave out the opening cysteine and the closing phenylalanine or tryptophan. Clone size is stated in some rows and not others, as once, few, many or a class when expanded.

TRBV6-5	.	TRBJ1-2	ASTPYRATDYGYT
TRBV6-5	.	TRBJ1-4	AICRTGGVEKLF
TRBV5-1	once	TRBJ2-1	ASSLRTSGGGYNEQF
TRBV13	.	TRBJ1-6	ASSTLDRGDSPLH
TRBV29-1	.	TRBJ1-5	SVAQGVDGNQPQH
TRBV29-1	.	TRBJ2-2	SVESRGGTNTGELF
TRBV5-1	.	TRBJ2-5	ASSSGQEETQY
TRBV3-1/TRBV3-2	.	TRBJ1-1	ASSPRGSPFTEAF
TRBV12-3/TRBV12-4	.	TRBJ1-1	ASSFSREAF
TRBV29-1	.	TRBJ1-2	SAETDTYGYT
TRBV3-1/TRBV3-2	.	TRBJ1-2	ASSQDRGRGYGYT
TRBV7-3	.	TRBJ2-2	ASSGQYGGELF
TRBV2	.	TRBJ1-6	ASRGGSTPLH
TRBV9	.	TRBJ2-1	ASSVVSSGRSEQF
TRBV27	.	TRBJ2-7	ASSVYFGGYEQY
TRBV4-1	.	TRBJ2-7	ASSQKRSTSGGAFAEQY
TRBV11-3	.	TRBJ2-2	ASSPGLAGGSRELF
TRBV7-6	.	TRBJ1-5	ASSRDSNQPQH
TRBV2	.	TRBJ2-7	ASSMGGGVSYEQY
TRBV7-3	.	TRBJ2-3	ASSLTAGAHHTQY
TRBV12-5	.	TRBJ2-2	ASGTGTGRAGELF
TRBV6-6	.	TRBJ1-2	ASSTYRDLTNYGYT
TRBV18	.	TRBJ1-5	ASSNDRGFNQPQH
TRBV30	.	TRBJ1-4	AWSPQITNEKLF
TRBV7-2	.	TRBJ2-1	ASSPGTSGRAAF
TRBV20-1	.	TRBJ2-1	SASATSSTIEQF
TRBV6-4	few	TRBJ2-1	ASSDGTSSYNEQF
TRBV12-5	.	TRBJ2-2	ASGREGTGELF
TRBV6-5	.	TRBJ1-2	ASSRTGDDYGYT
TRBV21-1	many	TRBJ2-5	ASSKGASGEQETQY